This TCR beta chain is from a study of blood T cells in healthy people across ages. Next came a second PCR, run for about 7 to 12 cycles, which used a sample-barcoded 5' primer along with a J-beta primer mix. Every molecule of cDNA carried a tag from a template-switch adaptor with 12 random nucleotides. TCRdb processed the 5' RACE reads anew with MiXCR; each CDR3 protein has one entry. This sample has 380,000 or so distinct CDR3 sequences; about 55% occur once, and the top ten carry 45% to 65%. What was sequenced was blood. This TCR came from a man in his sixties in good health.

This chain's CDR3 is CAISDLQTYEQYF. The CDR3 coding sequence is TGTGCCATCAGTGATTTACAGACCTACGAGCAGTACTTC. This chain connects TRBV10-3 to TRBJ2-7; D is uncertain. From germline, CDR1 is ENHRY and CDR2 SYGVKD. CDR3 size: 13 residues. V lost 3 bases to trimming and J lost 2 bases, with 8 bases between them.